This T cell receptor beta chain was profiled in a study of T cell responses to AZD1222 COVID-19 vaccine. The sample holds one count of this clone. Repertoires were generated with immunoSEQ multiplex PCR, while TCRdb's copy carries only in-frame clones and drops some. The table records 150,000 to 250,000 clones, 90% to 95% of them present only once. Trimming took off 5 bases at V and 3 bases at J, with 14 bases between the two ends. This CDR3 region has 15 residues. Germline V gives CDR1 SGHTA, CDR2 FQGNSA. The source is an adult who received the AZD1222 COVID-19 vaccine. The sample consisted of peripheral blood, taken 28 days after the second AZD1222 dose. V and J are TRBV7-2 and TRBJ1-5; no clear D gene. The CDR3 reads CASSLWAGNNQPQHF. CDR3 DNA sequence: TGTGCCAGCAGCCTCTGGGCGGGAAACAATCAGCCCCAGCATTTT.